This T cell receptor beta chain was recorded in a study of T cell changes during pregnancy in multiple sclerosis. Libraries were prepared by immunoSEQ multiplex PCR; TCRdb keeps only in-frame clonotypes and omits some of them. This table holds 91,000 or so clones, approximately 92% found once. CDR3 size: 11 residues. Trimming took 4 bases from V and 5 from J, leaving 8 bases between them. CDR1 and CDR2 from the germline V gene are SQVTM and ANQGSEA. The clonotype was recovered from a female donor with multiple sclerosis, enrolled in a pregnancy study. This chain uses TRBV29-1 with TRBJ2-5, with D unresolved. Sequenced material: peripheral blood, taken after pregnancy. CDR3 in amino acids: CSVALGETQYF. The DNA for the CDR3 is TGCAGCGTTGCACTGGGCGAGACCCAGTACTTC.